This T cell receptor beta chain appears in the sequencing data of a study of T cells in Graves' hyperthyroidism and ophthalmopathy. With regard to this clonotype: Compared with germline, one end of the junction differs, possibly owing to a read error.

Uncontrolled infection, other autoimmune disease, pregnancy or lactation disqualified patients from enrolment. Amplified regions were TCR beta CDR3 sequences from RNA transcripts. In the first-round RT-PCR of the TCR CDR3, the HTBI primer set was used. TCRdb passed the multiplex PCR reads through MiXCR, listing each CDR3 protein once. The data hold roughly 500,000 distinct CDR3 sequences, with 35% to 50% observed a single time. The V gene's germline CDR1 is SGHVS and CDR2 FNYEAQ. The CDR3 runs 12 residues. This clonotype was obtained from an adult woman with Graves' disease, either hyperthyroidism or ophthalmopathy (not recorded which). The chain joins TRBV7-6 to TRBJ2-5; D remains ambiguous. Sequenced: peripheral blood or thyroid tissue (not recorded which). The CDR3 nucleotides read TGTGCCAGCAGCTTAGAGTCGAAGACCCGGTACTTC. Its protein product is CASSLESKTRYF.